What follows are 22 T cell receptor beta chains derived from one specimen sequenced in a study of T cell changes during pregnancy in multiple sclerosis. Here immunoSEQ multiplex PCR was the method, and the copy in TCRdb shows in-frame clones only, minus some. Of over 85,000 clones in the sample, roughly 89% are singletons; the top ten hold around 1.7%. The specimen was peripheral blood, collected after pregnancy. The source of these receptors is a female donor in good health, enrolled as a control in a pregnancy study.

This clone has just one count. The V call is TRBV7-9, the J call TRBJ1-2; 10 nucleotides align to TRBD1. V was clipped by 1 base and J by 7 bases; unmatched bases: 12. Germline V gene lookup returns CDR1 SEHNR and CDR2 FQNEAQ (reference sequence). The CDR3 totals 17 residues. The CDR3 loop is CASSLGARDRGDSGYTF. CDR3 nucleotide sequence: TGTGCCAGCAGCTTAGGGGCCCGGGACAGGGGTGACTCTGGCTACACCTTC.

This sequence joins TRBV9 and TRBJ1-1; 10 bases are a match to TRBD1. This CDR3 region has 17 residues. The ends lost 7 bases at V and 5 bases at J; junction bases unmatched: 17. CDR1 is SGDLS, CDR2 YYNGEE, per germline. The CDR3 DNA follows: TGTGCCAGCGGGGGGACAGGGGCCTTTACGGGAGAGACTGAAGCTTTCTTT. Protein: CASGGTGAFTGETEAFF.

The V and J genes are TRBV11-2 and TRBJ1-1; D gene uncertain. CDR1 is SGHAT, CDR2 FQNNGV, per germline. The CDR3 has 13 residues. V lost 1 base and J lost 3, with 6 bases in between. CDR3 nucleotides: TGTGCCAGCAGCTTAGGGAGGGACACTGAAGCTTTCTTT. Translation: CASSLGRDTEAFF.

The chain uses TRBV11-2 and TRBJ1-1; D might be TRBD1 (5 bases). V lost 6 bases and J lost 11, with 13 bases in between. The CDR3 consists of 11 residues. Germline lookup yields CDR1 SGHAT and CDR2 FQNNGV. Written as DNA, the CDR3 is TGTGCCAGCAGGCCGGGGGTAGGCGCTTTCTTT. It yields the protein CASRPGVGAFF.

The genes are TRBV7-2 and TRBJ2-7; D is undetermined. The V and J ends lost 1 base and 0 bases respectively, with 10 bases between them. Per the germline V gene, CDR1 is SGHTA and CDR2 is FQGNSA. This CDR3 has 15 amino acids. CDR3 sequence (DNA): TGTGCCAGCAGCTTAGGGGCGACCAGCTCCTACGAGCAGTACTTC. It encodes CASSLGATSSYEQYF.

The chain couples TRBV4-1 to TRBJ1-2; TRBD1 matches 11 bases. The CDR3 loop spans 19 amino acids. Germline assignment: CDR1 MGHRA and CDR2 YSYEKL. V trimming: 0 bases; J trimming: 4 bases; junction bases outside the gene matches: 13. The CDR3 DNA follows: TGCGCCAGCAGCCAAGATGTGGGGCTCGTGGGGACAGGGGGCTATGGCTACACCTTC. Its translation: CASSQDVGLVGTGGYGYTF.

In its sample, this clone was seen once. The chain employs TRBV6-5 and TRBJ1-1; possible D gene TRBD1, 5 bases. From germline, CDR1 is MNHEY and CDR2 SVGAGI. Deletions cut 7 bases from V and 9 bases from J, with 24 bases between. The CDR3 is 15 residues long. The chain's CDR3 is CASTLGDPRTPQAFF. Written as DNA, the CDR3 is TGTGCCAGCACCTTAGGAGACCCCCGGACACCCCAAGCTTTCTTT.

J is TRBJ2-1 and V is TRBV6-5, with D perhaps TRBD2 (5 bases). The germline CDR1 and CDR2 sequences are MNHEY and SVGAGI. V was clipped by 6 bases and J by 9 bases, with 15 bases between them. The CDR3 spans 13 residues. The CDR3 DNA reads as TGTGCCAGCAGCCGCGCGGGCTTCGGTGAGCAGTTCTTC. Amino acids: CASSRAGFGEQFF.

The rearrangement joins TRBV2 to TRBJ1-3; D is unclear. Germline V gene lookup returns CDR1 SNHLY and CDR2 FYNNEI. CDR3 length: 14 amino acids. The germline V and J ends were trimmed by 6 bases and 2 bases, with 11 bases remaining between them. In nucleotides, the CDR3 is TGTGCCAGCAGCTATGATACAGCTGGAAACACCATATATTTT. It codes for CASSYDTAGNTIYF. The full variable domain, with the rest looked up from reference TRBV2 and TRBJ1-3, is EPEVTQTPSHQVTQMGQEVILRCVPISNHLYFYWYRQILGQKVEFLVSFYNNEISEKSEIFDDQFSVERPDGSNFTLKIRSTKLEDSAMYFCASSYDTAGNTIYFGEGSWLTVV.

This clone was recorded a few times. The chain uses TRBV28 and TRBJ2-5; D not resolved. This CDR3 spans 13 amino acids. Germline loops: CDR1 MDHEN, CDR2 SYDVKM. The V end lost 5 bases, the J end lost 5 bases, and 12 bases lay between the germline ends. The CDR3 loop reads CASSPNSEETQYF. The CDR3 nucleotides are TGTGCCAGCAGTCCCAACTCGGAGGAGACCCAGTACTTC.

The rearrangement links TRBV28 to TRBJ2-7, with 7 bases identical to TRBD1. The CDR3 covers 15 residues. V lost 4 bases and J lost 3; bases outside the gene matches: 9. The germline V gene encodes CDR1 MDHEN and CDR2 SYDVKM. The CDR3 protein is CASSSTGSPHYEQYF. The CDR3, as DNA: TGTGCCAGCAGTTCGACAGGGTCCCCGCACTACGAGCAGTACTTC.

V and J are TRBV6-1 and TRBJ1-1; no reliable D call. Between the trimmed V and J ends, which lost 2 bases and 2 bases, there was a span of 15 bases. The CDR3 has 16 residues. From germline, CDR1 is MNHNS and CDR2 SASEGT. DNA of the CDR3: TGTGCCAGCAGTGAAATGTTATATGGCCTCAACACTGAAGCTTTCTTT. This sequence encodes CASSEMLYGLNTEAFF.

The chain employs TRBV7-8 and TRBJ1-2, with 8 positions matching TRBD1. The junction had 8 bases not matched to a gene; V was cut back by 6 bases and J by 8 bases. This CDR3 is built from 13 residues. Germline-derived CDR1 and CDR2 are SGHVS and FQNEAQ. The chain's CDR3 is CASSRDRSEGYTF. The CDR3 DNA follows: TGTGCCAGCAGTAGGGACAGGTCGGAAGGCTACACCTTC.

The chain carries TRBV5-1 and TRBJ2-7; 10 bases match TRBD1. The CDR3 totals 16 residues. The junction had 10 bases not matched to a gene; V was cut back by 3 bases and J by 4 bases. Germline V CDR1 and CDR2: SGHRS, YFSETQ. This chain's CDR3 is CASSSNLRDRGYEQYF. The CDR3 DNA sequence: TGCGCCAGCAGCTCGAACCTTAGGGACAGGGGTTACGAGCAGTACTTC.

This clone came up once. The CDR3 DNA reads TGTGCCAGCAGCTCCAATAGCAATCAGCCCCAGCATTTT. Its protein product is CASSSNSNQPQHF. This chain connects TRBV7-9 to TRBJ1-5; D call uncertain. V lost 4 bases to trimming and J lost 0 bases, with 4 bases between them. The germline V gene has CDR1 SEHNR and CDR2 FQNEAQ (reference sequence). CDR3 length equals 13 residues.

This chain links TRBV7-2 with TRBJ1-3, with D tentatively TRBD1 (6 bases). The CDR3 covers 15 residues. Germline V lookup: CDR1 SGHTA, CDR2 FQGNSA. V was trimmed by 4 bases and J by 0 bases, leaving 10 bases between them. The CDR3 DNA follows: TGTGCCAGCAGCTACAGGGATCTCTCTGGAAACACCATATATTTT. Its translation: CASSYRDLSGNTIYF.

The chain employs TRBV19 and TRBJ1-2; D gene uncertain. V lost 5 bases and J 6 bases, leaving 10 bases between the germline ends. This CDR3 comprises 12 residues. The V gene's germline CDR1 is LNHDA and CDR2 SQIVND (reference sequence). CDR3 loop: CASSLDTNGYTF. CDR3 DNA sequence: TGTGCCAGTAGTCTCGACACAAATGGCTACACCTTC.

The chain employs TRBV5-1 and TRBJ1-2; D remains ambiguous. There are 13 residues in the CDR3. V was cut by 5 bases and J by 1 base, with 9 bases left in between. Germline-derived CDR1 and CDR2 are SGHRS and YFSETQ. The CDR3 reads CASRSGLNYGYTF. The CDR3 DNA reads as TGCGCCAGCAGGTCTGGACTTAACTATGGCTACACCTTC.

CDR3 in amino acids: CATSRSATTEAFF. The CDR3 DNA reads TGTGCCACCAGCAGAAGTGCGACAACTGAAGCTTTCTTT. The chain uses TRBV15 and TRBJ1-1; D ambiguous. The V and J ends lost 2 bases and 5 bases respectively, with 9 bases between them. The CDR3 is made up of 13 amino acids. CDR1 is LNHNV and CDR2 is YYDKDF in the germline V gene (reference sequence).

The chain has TRBV19 and TRBJ2-2; tentative D call: TRBD1 (5 bases). The germline CDR1 and CDR2 sequences are LNHDA and SQIVND (reference sequence). Trimming shortened V by 3 bases and J by 7 bases, and 9 bases separated the two germline ends. CDR3 length: 13 residues. The chain's CDR3 is CASSIGAYGELFF. CDR3 sequence (DNA): TGTGCCAGTAGTATTGGGGCCTACGGGGAGCTGTTTTTT.

The V gene is TRBV4-3, the J gene TRBJ1-5; no definite D call. The CDR3 is made up of 14 amino acids. The germline V gene has CDR1 LGHNA and CDR2 YSLEER. Trimming left V 4 bases short and J 7 bases short, with 14 bases between. CDR3 loop: CASSPTATGQPQHF. For the CDR3, the DNA is TGCGCCAGCAGCCCTACAGCCACGGGGCAGCCCCAGCATTTT.

CDR3 nucleotide sequence: TGTGCCAGCTCATTCCAAACGGGACAAAATTGGTACTACACCTTC. Amino acids: CASSFQTGQNWYYTF. The chain has TRBV18 and TRBJ1-2; D might be TRBD1 (6 bases). Trimming shortened V by 5 bases and J by 10 bases, and 23 bases separated the two germline ends. This CDR3 is built from 15 residues. Germline-derived CDR1 and CDR2 are KGHSH and LQKENI. The entire variable domain, with the rest obtained from reference TRBV18 and TRBJ1-2, is as follows: NAGVMQNPRHLVRRRGQEARLRCSPMKGHSHVYWYRQLPEEGLKFMVYLQKENIIDESGMPKERFSAEFPKEGPSILRIQQVVRGDSAAYFCASSFQTGQNWYYTFGSGTRLTVV.